This T cell receptor beta chain was profiled in a study of OX40 agonist ivuxolimab in advanced cancers. Germline loops: CDR1 MNHNS, CDR2 SASEGT. CDR3 size: 13 residues. Trimming pared 7 bases from V and 2 bases from J, leaving 8 bases between. Findings and limits, study-wide: Clonal expansion from baseline to week 6 occurred in both CD4+ and CD8+ T cells.

Here immunoSEQ multiplex PCR was the method, and the copy in TCRdb shows in-frame clones only, minus some. The table shows 60,000 to 75,000 clones, with about 90% occurring only once. Concerning this clone: Its cognate antigen is unknown.

Here the sequenced sample was CD4+ or CD8+ T cells sorted from blood, taken in a trial of the OX40 agonist ivuxolimab. V is TRBV6-1 and J is TRBJ2-2; D is ambiguous. This receptor was identified in an adult with an advanced solid tumor such as melanoma, head and neck, liver or kidney cancer. The CDR3 DNA sequence: TGTGCCAGCATCCATAGTAACACCGGGGAGCTGTTTTTT. Translating gives CASIHSNTGELFF.